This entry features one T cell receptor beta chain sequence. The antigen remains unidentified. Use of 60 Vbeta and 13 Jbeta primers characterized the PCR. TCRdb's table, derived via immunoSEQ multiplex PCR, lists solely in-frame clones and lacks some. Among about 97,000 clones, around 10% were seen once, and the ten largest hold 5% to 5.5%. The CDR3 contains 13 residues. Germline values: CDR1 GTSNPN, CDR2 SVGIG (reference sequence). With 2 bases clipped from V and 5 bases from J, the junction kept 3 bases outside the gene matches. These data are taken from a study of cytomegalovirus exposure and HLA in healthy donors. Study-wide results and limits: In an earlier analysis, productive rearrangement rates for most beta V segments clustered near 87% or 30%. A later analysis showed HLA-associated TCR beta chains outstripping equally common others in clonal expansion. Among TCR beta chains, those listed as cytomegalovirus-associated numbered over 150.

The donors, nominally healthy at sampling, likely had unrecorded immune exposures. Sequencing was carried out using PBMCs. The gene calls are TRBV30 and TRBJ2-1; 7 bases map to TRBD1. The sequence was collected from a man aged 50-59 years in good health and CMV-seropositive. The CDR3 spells CAWSIDRDNEQFF. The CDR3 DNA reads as TGTGCCTGGAGTATTGACAGGGACAATGAGCAGTTCTTC.